The next 30 T cell receptor beta chains were all read from a single sample in a study of regulatory T cells in long-lasting Graves disease. Sample time point: newly diagnosed GD, antithyroid drugs for less than 3 months. PBMC-derived RNA was used for the TCR library. Investigators prepared the TCR beta libraries by applying iRepertoire HTBI primers and Arm-PCR of CDR3 regions. TCRdb reanalysed the multiplex PCR reads using MiXCR and keeps one entry per CDR3 protein. The sample records 400,000 to 550,000 distinct CDR3 sequences, roughly 15% being singletons. These sequences were also reported in another study, on T cells in Graves' hyperthyroidism and ophthalmopathy.

This specimen was peripheral blood mononuclear cells (PBMCs), taken at new diagnosis, from a patient treated with antithyroid drugs. These receptors were taken from a woman in her thirties with Graves disease.

This clonotype was counted ten times or more. The chain uses TRBV18 and TRBJ1-2; a weak D match, TRBD1 (5 bases). Trimming took off 3 bases at V and 4 bases at J, with 18 bases between the two ends. CDR3 size: 16 residues. Germline values: CDR1 KGHSH, CDR2 LQKENI. This CDR3 is CASSPGTAYNFYGYTF. As DNA, the CDR3 is TGTGCCAGCTCACCTGGGACCGCATATAACTTCTATGGCTACACCTTC.

This clonotype appeared many times. The V call is TRBV7-2, the J call TRBJ2-7, with TRBD2 matching 13 bases. Per germline, CDR1 SGHTA and CDR2 FQGNSA. J gave up 5 bases and V 5 bases, and 9 bases lay outside the gene matches. The CDR3 spans 16 residues. CDR3 sequence (DNA): TGTGCCAGCAGCCCCCCGGGACTAGCGGGACGGGACGAGCAGTACTTC. Protein: CASSPPGLAGRDEQYF.

There are many counts of this clonotype. V usage is TRBV5-1 and J usage is TRBJ2-1; 16 bases line up with TRBD2. CDR3 length: 15 amino acids. Germline lookup yields CDR1 SGHRS and CDR2 YFSETQ. The ends lost 4 bases at V and 15 bases at J; junction bases unmatched: 10. The chain's CDR3 is CASSLRGTSGRAWFF. The CDR3 region has the DNA TGCGCCAGCAGCCTACGAGGGACTAGCGGGAGGGCTTGGTTCTTC. Full variable domain (remainder filled in from reference TRBV5-1 and TRBJ2-1): KAGVTQTPRYLIKTRGQQVTLSCSPISGHRSVSWYQQTPGQGLQFLFEYFSETQRNKGNFPGRFSGRQFSNSRSEMNVSTLELGDSALYLCASSLRGTSGRAWFFGPGTRLTVL.

This clonotype was counted ten times or more. J is TRBJ2-7 and V is TRBV4-1; TRBD2 agrees at 11 bases. CDR3 size: 15 residues. CDR1 and CDR2 from the germline V gene are MGHRA and YSYEKL. V shed 4 bases, J shed 3 bases, and the junction held 5 bases outside the gene matches. CDR3 sequence reads: CASSRTGTSGYEQYF. For the CDR3, the DNA is TGCGCCAGCAGCCGGACCGGGACTAGCGGCTACGAGCAGTACTTC.

This clonotype came up many times. V usage is TRBV15 and J usage is TRBJ2-1, with D possibly being TRBD2 (6 bases). The length of the CDR3 is 16 residues. The germline CDR1 and CDR2 sequences are LNHNV and YYDKDF (reference sequence). Trimming cost V 1 base and J 2 bases, with 12 bases left between them. The CDR3 sequence: CATSRGDSAAYNEQFF. In DNA form, the CDR3 reads TGTGCCACCAGCAGAGGGGACTCCGCCGCCTACAATGAGCAGTTCTTC.

The chain employs TRBV15 and TRBJ2-7; D perhaps matches TRBD2 (5 bases). The CDR3 spans 16 residues. CDR1 LNHNV and CDR2 YYDKDF come from the germline V gene (reference sequence). Trimming took off 0 bases at V and 4 bases at J, with 16 bases between the two ends. CDR3: CATSRDLEASVYEQYF. CDR3 in DNA: TGTGCCACCAGCAGAGATCTGGAGGCATCGGTGTACGAGCAGTACTTC.

This clonotype was observed at least ten times. The V gene is TRBV4-2, the J gene TRBJ2-7; D ambiguous. V shed 0 bases and J shed 5 bases, with 2 bases lying between them. The CDR3 loop spans 11 amino acids. The germline V gene has CDR1 LGHNA and CDR2 YNFKEQ. The CDR3 coding sequence is TGTGCCAGCAGCCAAGACCACGAGCAGTACTTC. Protein sequence: CASSQDHEQYF.

This clonotype has at least ten counts. The chain links TRBV10-3 to TRBJ2-1; maybe TRBD2 (5 bases). V was shortened by 0 bases and J by 9 bases, with 21 bases between the two germline ends. Germline V gives CDR1 ENHRY, CDR2 SYGVKD. CDR3 length: 17 amino acids. In DNA form, the CDR3 reads TGTGCCATCAGTGAGTCGACTTCTAGCCCTATCGAGGGTGAGCAGTTCTTC. Translated, it gives CAISESTSSPIEGEQFF.

The table lists this clonotype with a few counts. The chain recombines TRBV5-1 with TRBJ2-7; 7 positions match TRBD2. The CDR3 consists of 17 residues. CDR1 is SGHRS, CDR2 YFSETQ, per germline. V lost 1 base, J lost 7 bases, and 17 bases stayed unmatched. The CDR3 region has the DNA TGCGCCAGCAGCTTGCGCGGGAGCGGGGAGCCGTGGAGGGAGCAGTACTTC. It codes for CASSLRGSGEPWREQYF. The full variable domain, with the rest looked up from reference TRBV5-1 and TRBJ2-7, is KAGVTQTPRYLIKTRGQQVTLSCSPISGHRSVSWYQQTPGQGLQFLFEYFSETQRNKGNFPGRFSGRQFSNSRSEMNVSTLELGDSALYLCASSLRGSGEPWREQYFGPGTRLTVT.

Ten or more counts support this clonotype. As DNA, the CDR3 is TGTGCCAGCAGCCCCTACGGGGGGGGCATGAACACTGAAGCTTTCTTT. This sequence encodes CASSPYGGGMNTEAFF. This chain joins TRBV3-1 and TRBJ1-1; D perhaps matches TRBD1 (6 bases). This CDR3 region has 16 residues. From germline, CDR1 is LGHDT and CDR2 YNNKEL (reference sequence). V was trimmed by 4 bases and J by 0 bases, leaving 15 bases between them.

To note about this clonotype: This may be a read error: a much more frequent sequence differs by one nucleotide. This chain links TRBV20-1 with TRBJ2-3; possible D gene TRBD2, 6 bases. CDR3 size: 13 residues. Germline V gene lookup returns CDR1 DFQATT and CDR2 SNEGSKA (reference sequence). In DNA, the CDR3 is TGCAGTGCTAGGGACGGGAGCATAGATACGCAGTATTTT. Its translation is CSARDGSIDTQYF.

This clonotype was counted ten times or more. This chain connects TRBV28 to TRBJ2-1, with D possibly matching TRBD1 (5 bases). Germline lookup yields CDR1 MDHEN and CDR2 SYDVKM. Trimming cost V 5 bases and J 7 bases, with 15 bases left between them. This CDR3 spans 14 amino acids. This CDR3 reads CASSPWQGGNEQFF. In nucleotides, the CDR3 is TGTGCCAGCAGTCCATGGCAGGGTGGTAATGAGCAGTTCTTC.

This clonotype was counted ten times or more. The rearrangement uses TRBV28 and TRBJ2-2, with D maybe TRBD1 (5 bases). V lost 2 bases, J lost 5 bases, and 12 bases lay in between. The CDR3 extends over 15 amino acids. Germline CDR1 is MDHEN and CDR2 is SYDVKM. The CDR3 sequence is CASSLLPGWTGELFF. The DNA of the CDR3 is TGTGCCAGCAGTTTACTCCCAGGGTGGACCGGGGAGCTGTTTTTT.

At least ten counts were recorded for this clonotype. The V and J genes are TRBV12-5 and TRBJ1-1; the D is unclear. V was shortened by 6 bases and J by 1 base, with 9 bases between the two germline ends. The germline gives CDR1 LGHNT, CDR2 FRNRAP. The CDR3 spans 13 residues. CDR3 in DNA: TGTGCTAGTGGAATCCGGGGGAACACTGAAGCTTTCTTT. Its protein is CASGIRGNTEAFF.

The chain joins TRBV19 to TRBJ2-5, with D uncertain. CDR1 and CDR2 from the germline V gene are LNHDA and SQIVND (reference sequence). Trimming cost V 2 bases and J 2 bases, with 12 bases left between them. This CDR3 comprises 15 residues. The CDR3 reads CASSITYRGQETQYF. The CDR3 bases are TGTGCCAGTAGTATAACCTACAGAGGACAAGAGACCCAGTACTTC. The entire variable domain, with the rest obtained from reference TRBV19 and TRBJ2-5, is as follows: DGGITQSPKYLFRKEGQNVTLSCEQNLNHDAMYWYRQDPGQGLRLIYYSQIVNDFQKGDIAEGYSVSREKKESFPLTVTSAQKNPTAFYLCASSITYRGQETQYFGPGTRLLVL.

Many counts were recorded for this clonotype. V gene TRBV6-1 combines with J gene TRBJ1-5; D unclear. CDR1 and CDR2 (germline): MNHNS, SASEGT. Trimming took off 6 bases at V and 7 bases at J, with 16 bases between the two ends. CDR3 length: 14 residues. The CDR3 sequence is CASRINDPVQPQHF. As DNA, the CDR3 is TGTGCCAGCAGAATCAACGACCCTGTCCAGCCCCAGCATTTT.

In this sample, this clonotype turned up many times. V and J are TRBV28 and TRBJ2-3, with D perhaps TRBD2 (7 bases). The germline CDR1 and CDR2 sequences are MDHEN and SYDVKM. The V end lost 3 bases, the J end lost 2 bases, and 12 bases lay between the germline ends. The CDR3 has 15 residues. DNA of the CDR3: TGTGCCAGCAGTTTGGGGGGGCAGGACACAGATACGCAGTATTTT. Translation: CASSLGGQDTDTQYF.

This clonotype was seen many times. The chain has TRBV3-1 and TRBJ1-1; D possibly corresponds to TRBD1 (6 bases). The CDR3 consists of 13 residues. Germline V gene lookup returns CDR1 LGHDT and CDR2 YNNKEL (reference sequence). V was trimmed by 8 bases and J by 0 bases, leaving 10 bases between them. The CDR3 DNA reads TGTGCCAGCTCACAGGGACTGAACACTGAAGCTTTCTTT. Translation gives CASSQGLNTEAFF.

The J gene is TRBJ2-1, the V gene TRBV25-1, with 8 positions matching TRBD2. The CDR3 is made up of 14 amino acids. CDR1 and CDR2 (germline): MGHDK, SYGVNS. With V trimmed by 8 bases and J by 1 base, 4 bases remained unmatched. The CDR3 bases are TGTGCCAGCGTCGGGAGGGTTTCCTACAATGAGCAGTTCTTC. As protein: CASVGRVSYNEQFF.

Many counts were recorded for this clonotype. V usage is TRBV12-3 or TRBV12-4 and J usage is TRBJ2-1; D is unresolved. The CDR3 has 15 residues. Trimming removed 8 bases at V and 0 bases at J, with 14 bases between. Here the CDR3 DNA reads TGTGCCAGCCCCTCCCCGCGAGGCTCCTACAATGAGCAGTTCTTC. Encoded protein: CASPSPRGSYNEQFF.

This clonotype has a handful of counts. A much larger clone lies one base from this, so it may be a read error. The chain joins TRBV5-1 to TRBJ2-7; D may correspond to TRBD1 or TRBD2 (5 bases each). This CDR3 region has 13 residues. Trimming shortened V by 5 bases and J by 8 bases, and 17 bases separated the two germline ends. Germline assignment: CDR1 SGHRS and CDR2 YFSETQ. The CDR3 nucleotides read TGCGCCAGCAGGGGGATCGAGGGGAGCAAGCAGTACTTC. Encoded protein: CASRGIEGSKQYF.

There are many counts of this clonotype. V gene TRBV5-1 combines with J gene TRBJ2-3; 7 bases are a match to TRBD2. V was clipped by 5 bases and J by 4 bases; unmatched bases: 10. CDR3 length: 15 residues. Germline V gene data show CDR1 as SGHRS and CDR2 as YFSETQ. CDR3 DNA: TGCGCCAGCAGAGATGGGGGGAGGGCCTCAGATACGCAGTATTTT. As protein: CASRDGGRASDTQYF.

For this clonotype: A clone one base away is much larger, so this may be a read error. The V call is TRBV6-4, the J call TRBJ2-1; no clear D. V lost 3 bases and J lost 2, with 14 bases in between. Germline V gene data show CDR1 as MRHNA and CDR2 as SNTAGT. The CDR3 extends over 16 amino acids. For the CDR3, the DNA is TGTGCCAGCAGTGAAATCGTGACCAGCCCCTACAATGAGCAGTTCTTC. Its translation: CASSEIVTSPYNEQFF.

Many counts were recorded for this clonotype. The chain joins TRBV12-3 or TRBV12-4 to TRBJ2-2, with D perhaps assigned TRBD1 or TRBD2 (5 bases each). The CDR3 contains 14 residues. V gave up 7 bases and J gave up 5 bases, with 14 bases separating them. The DNA of the CDR3 is TGTGCCAGCAACTGGGGGACGCTTACCGGGGAGCTGTTTTTT. Its protein product is CASNWGTLTGELFF.

This clonotype was observed at least ten times. The J gene is TRBJ2-7, the V gene TRBV18; the D is unclear. This CDR3 has 13 amino acids. Trimming removed 6 bases at V and 1 base at J, with 10 bases between. From germline, CDR1 is KGHSH and CDR2 LQKENI. DNA of the CDR3: TGTGCCAGCTCGGAAACCGGGTCCTACGAGCAGTACTTC. Its translation: CASSETGSYEQYF.

This chain links TRBV5-4 with TRBJ2-3, with 12 nucleotides matching TRBD1. Trimming at V came to 3 bases and at J to 5 bases, leaving 4 bases not matched to a gene. The CDR3 is 15 amino acids. Germline V gene sequence: CDR1 SGHNT, CDR2 YYREEE (reference sequence). In nucleotides, the CDR3 is TGTGCCAGCAGCTACGGGACAGGGGGCATAGATACGCAGTATTTT. As protein: CASSYGTGGIDTQYF.

This clonotype was found many times. The V and J genes are TRBV7-8 and TRBJ2-7; 9 nucleotides agree with TRBD2. With V trimmed by 4 bases and J by 3 bases, 7 bases remained unmatched. CDR1 and CDR2 from the germline V gene are SGHVS and FQNEAQ. CDR3 length: 15 residues. The CDR3 reads CASSSVAGAGYEQYF. The DNA of the CDR3 is TGTGCCAGCAGCTCAGTAGCGGGAGCGGGCTACGAGCAGTACTTC.

Ten or more counts support this clonotype. This chain links TRBV11-2 with TRBJ2-2, with D unclear. Trimming left V 3 bases short and J 4 bases short, with 9 bases between. Germline V gene sequence: CDR1 SGHAT, CDR2 FQNNGV. This CDR3 comprises 14 residues. In DNA, the CDR3 is TGTGCCAGCAGCTTTCTGCGAGGCACCGGGGAGCTGTTTTTT. This encodes CASSFLRGTGELFF.

This clonotype was observed a handful of times. This chain links TRBV18 with TRBJ2-1; 13 positions match TRBD2. After removal of 6 bases from V and 9 bases from J, the junction contained 11 bases not matched to a gene. The CDR3 extends over 16 amino acids. CDR1 and CDR2 from the germline V gene are KGHSH and LQKENI. The CDR3 coding sequence is TGTGCCAGCTCCGGACTAGCGGGAGAAAGTGGAGGTGAGCAGTTCTTC. Residues: CASSGLAGESGGEQFF. The variable domain in full, with the rest retrieved from reference TRBV18 and TRBJ2-1, is NAGVMQNPRHLVRRRGQEARLRCSPMKGHSHVYWYRQLPEEGLKFMVYLQKENIIDESGMPKERFSAEFPKEGPSILRIQQVVRGDSAAYFCASSGLAGESGGEQFFGPGTRLTVL.

This clonotype was seen repeatedly, ten times or more. The chain joins TRBV20-1 to TRBJ1-5, with TRBD1 matching 8 bases. With V trimmed by 4 bases and J by 7 bases, 15 bases remained unmatched. Germline assignment: CDR1 DFQATT and CDR2 SNEGSKA (reference sequence). CDR3 length: 16 residues. The CDR3 protein is CSATQGATSGTQPQHF. CDR3 DNA: TGCAGTGCTACGCAGGGGGCGACCTCCGGTACCCAGCCCCAGCATTTT.